Listed here is a single T cell receptor (beta chain). Time point here: week 3, after first cycle of checkpoint inhibitor. Sampling occurred pretreatment (T0) and at week 3 (W3), after cycle one of checkpoint blockade. The data are from a study of blood T cell dynamics during melanoma immunotherapy. Repertoires were generated with immunoSEQ multiplex PCR, while TCRdb's copy carries only in-frame clones and drops some. The profile shows 15,000 or so clones, about 83% of them singletons. The receptor was isolated from a human donor with melanoma. Sample: blood, taken from a patient treated with checkpoint blockade.

CDR3 in DNA: TGCAGCGCCCAGACTTGGCGGGACAACAATGAGCAGTTCTTC. This translates into CSAQTWRDNNEQFF. V is TRBV29-1 and J is TRBJ2-1; D may match TRBD1 or TRBD2 (6 bases each). Deletions cut 7 bases from V and 5 bases from J, with 18 bases between. There are 14 residues in the CDR3. Germline V gives CDR1 SQVTM, CDR2 ANQGSEA.